These 15 T cell receptor beta chains were sequenced from one sample in a study of OX40 agonist ivuxolimab in advanced cancers. Sequencing used immunoSEQ multiplex PCR; TCRdb keeps in-frame clones, though not all of them. The table has about 26,000 clones, about 80% seen once. The sample was CD4+ or CD8+ T cells sorted from blood, taken in a trial of the OX40 agonist ivuxolimab. These TCRs come from an adult with an advanced solid tumor such as melanoma, head and neck, liver or kidney cancer.

J is TRBJ1-2 and V is TRBV4-1; unclear D gene. V was cut by 1 base and J by 1 base, with 7 bases left in between. The CDR3 is made up of 14 amino acids. Germline V lookup: CDR1 MGHRA, CDR2 YSYEKL. The CDR3 bases are TGCGCCAGCAGCCAAGGACCCCTTAACTATGGCTACACCTTC. It translates to CASSQGPLNYGYTF.

This clone was found a few times. The chain employs TRBV2 and TRBJ2-1; 8 bases fit TRBD1. Germline V gene lookup returns CDR1 SNHLY and CDR2 FYNNEI. V lost 8 bases, J lost 9 bases, and 15 bases stayed unmatched. The CDR3 spans 15 residues. This CDR3 is CASSSGGRGRFEQFF. In DNA, the CDR3 is TGTGCCAGCTCATCGGGTGGCAGGGGGCGATTTGAGCAGTTCTTC.

The CDR3 sequence: CATSRDRGLGTEAFF. The CDR3 DNA sequence: TGTGCCACCAGCAGAGACAGGGGGCTTGGGACTGAAGCTTTCTTT. The J gene is TRBJ1-1, the V gene TRBV15; 8 bases match TRBD1. J lost 5 bases, V lost 0 bases, and 5 bases had no gene match. Germline CDR1 and CDR2: LNHNV and YYDKDF (reference sequence). This CDR3 region has 15 residues.

V usage is TRBV19 and J usage is TRBJ1-4; D ambiguous. V dropped 1 base and J dropped 0 bases, with 9 bases sitting between them. The CDR3 consists of 16 residues. Per germline, CDR1 LNHDA and CDR2 SQIVND (reference sequence). As DNA, the CDR3 is TGTGCCAGTAGTATAGGGATTAGAGCAACTAATGAAAAACTGTTTTTT. This sequence encodes CASSIGIRATNEKLFF. The full variable domain, its missing parts supplied by reference TRBV19 and TRBJ1-4, is DGGITQSPKYLFRKEGQNVTLSCEQNLNHDAMYWYRQDPGQGLRLIYYSQIVNDFQKGDIAEGYSVSREKKESFPLTVTSAQKNPTAFYLCASSIGIRATNEKLFFGSGTQLSVL.

The chain combines TRBV6-1 with TRBJ1-1; tentative D call: TRBD1 (6 bases). The CDR3 contains 14 residues. The ends were cut back, 2 bases at V and 4 bases at J, with 11 bases in the middle. The germline V gene has CDR1 MNHNS and CDR2 SASEGT. This chain's CDR3 is CASSETGAGTEAFF. In nucleotides, the CDR3 is TGTGCCAGCAGTGAAACGGGGGCAGGCACTGAAGCTTTCTTT.

The chain couples TRBV6-1 to TRBJ2-2; tentatively, D is TRBD1 (5 bases). V shed 3 bases and J shed 5 bases, with 13 bases lying between them. Germline V gene data show CDR1 as MNHNS and CDR2 as SASEGT. There are 15 residues in the CDR3. The CDR3 nucleotides read TGTGCCAGCAGTGAGGGTGGGGCCGAGACCGGGGAGCTGTTTTTT. This translates into CASSEGGAETGELFF.

In this sample, this clone is medium-sized. The J gene is TRBJ1-1, the V gene TRBV10-3, with a possible D match to TRBD1 (5 bases). The germline V gene has CDR1 ENHRY and CDR2 SYGVKD. This CDR3 contains 13 residues. V shed 2 bases and J shed 4 bases, with 8 bases lying between them. CDR3 in DNA: TGTGCCATCAGTGAGGAGGGGAGCACTGAAGCTTTCTTT. It translates to CAISEEGSTEAFF.

This clone was counted between two and nine times. The chain carries TRBV10-3 and TRBJ2-7; D remains ambiguous. Germline assignment: CDR1 ENHRY and CDR2 SYGVKD. This CDR3 spans 14 amino acids. Trimming cost V 0 bases and J 2 bases, with 8 bases left between them. The CDR3 nucleotides are TGTGCCATCAGTGAGTCGGCCAGCCCCTACGAGCAGTACTTC. This translates into CAISESASPYEQYF.

V usage is TRBV2 and J usage is TRBJ1-5; no definite D call. V dropped 2 bases and J dropped 3 bases, with 8 bases sitting between them. Germline V gene data show CDR1 as SNHLY and CDR2 as FYNNEI. CDR3 size: 14 residues. In nucleotides, the CDR3 is TGTGCCAGCAGTGAAAGTACAGACAATCAGCCCCAGCATTTT. Protein: CASSESTDNQPQHF.

This clone was recorded once. The rearrangement links TRBV27 to TRBJ1-4; D perhaps matches TRBD1 (6 bases). Trimming pared 1 base from V and 7 bases from J, leaving 10 bases between. The CDR3 is made up of 14 amino acids. Germline V gene sequence: CDR1 MNHEY, CDR2 SMNVEV (reference sequence). The CDR3 nucleotides read TGTGCCAGCAGTTTATATTTGGACAGTGAAAAACTGTTTTTT. Protein product: CASSLYLDSEKLFF.

The chain recombines TRBV9 with TRBJ1-1; 9 nucleotides line up with TRBD1. CDR1 is SGDLS, CDR2 YYNGEE, per germline. This CDR3 comprises 14 residues. V lost 0 bases, J lost 3 bases, and 0 bases stayed unmatched. CDR3 DNA: TGTGCCAGCAGCGTAGGGACAGGGGACACTGAAGCTTTCTTT. Protein product: CASSVGTGDTEAFF.

Concerning this clone itself: Other nucleotide sequences from this sample produce the same CDR3. The V call is TRBV29-1, the J call TRBJ2-1; 7 bases are shared with TRBD1. V lost 0 bases and J lost 0; bases outside the gene matches: 11. Germline V gives CDR1 SQVTM, CDR2 ANQGSEA. The CDR3 loop spans 18 amino acids. The CDR3 nucleotides are TGCAGCGTTGAAGACATCACCACAGGGGCTAGCTCCTACAATGAGCAGTTCTTC. Translating gives CSVEDITTGASSYNEQFF.

This clone has a single count. This chain connects TRBV7-6 to TRBJ2-5; no clear D gene. Germline values: CDR1 SGHVS, CDR2 FNYEAQ. This CDR3 has 15 residues. The V and J ends lost 1 base and 5 bases respectively, with 14 bases between them. CDR3 nucleotides: TGTGCCAGCAGCTTAGAGGTAGATCTGTTCGAGACCCAGTACTTC. Translation gives CASSLEVDLFETQYF.

This clone was counted once. This rearrangement joins TRBV6-5 to TRBJ1-2; D possibly corresponds to TRBD1 (5 bases). The CDR3 has 15 residues. V lost 2 bases and J lost 4, with 14 bases in between. Germline CDR1 is MNHEY and CDR2 is SVGAGI. The CDR3 sequence is CASSYTDRIPYGYTF. The CDR3 DNA is TGTGCCAGCAGTTACACAGACAGAATCCCCTATGGCTACACCTTC.

The gene calls are TRBV15 and TRBJ1-1; D is unclear. This CDR3 contains 14 residues. Deletions cut 1 base from V and 1 base from J, with 7 bases between. Germline CDR1 and CDR2: LNHNV and YYDKDF (reference sequence). CDR3 protein: CATSRGVGNTEAFF. CDR3 coding DNA: TGTGCCACCAGCAGAGGGGTGGGGAACACTGAAGCTTTCTTT.